The table lists the clone carrying this T cell receptor beta chain with many counts. The germline gives CDR1 SGHRS, CDR2 YFSETQ. With 4 bases removed from V and 6 bases from J, the gap between germline ends came to 13 bases. CDR3 length: 13 amino acids. MiXCR was used by TCRdb to re-call the PCR reads. Here the sample spans 75,000 to 95,000 clones, about 13% being singletons. Ahead of thyroid surgery, no patient had received treatment of any kind. This sample is part of a study of metastatic and nonmetastatic thyroid tumors. Overall study: The comparison covered peripheral blood and tumor or nodule tissue in malignant and benign thyroid patients.

Sequencing was performed on blood. The chain joins TRBV5-1 to TRBJ1-2; the D gene is possibly TRBD1 (5 bases). This receptor was identified in a female donor with papillary thyroid cancer or a benign thyroid nodule (not recorded which). Some clones in this sample may be carry-over from other donors' samples. CDR3 bases: TGCGCCAGCAGCGGACCCGGAGGGGATGGCTACACCTTC. Amino acid sequence: CASSGPGGDGYTF.